These 18 T cell receptor beta chains were all obtained from the same sample, sequenced in a study of blood T cell repertoires in COVID-19. The repertoire was sequenced with immunoSEQ multiplex PCR; TCRdb's copy has only in-frame clones and lacks some. The repertoire consists of some 70,000 clones, with approximately 79% occurring once and the leading ten covering roughly 6.3%. Sequenced sample: peripheral blood. These receptors were obtained from a woman aged 55-75 years with acute or convalescent COVID-19.

This clone was seen a few times. The chain is built from TRBV28 and TRBJ2-7, with D maybe TRBD1 (5 bases). The CDR3 has 13 amino acids. V was cut by 10 bases and J by 0 bases, with 13 bases left in between. The germline CDR1 and CDR2 sequences are MDHEN and SYDVKM. CDR3 DNA: TGTGCCACATATGCAGGGTCCTCCTACGAGCAGTACTTC. It yields the protein CATYAGSSYEQYF.

This chain connects TRBV5-1 to TRBJ2-3; a possible D gene is TRBD2 (5 bases). The CDR3 spans 13 residues. CDR1 and CDR2 from the germline V gene are SGHRS and YFSETQ. V shed 3 bases and J shed 4 bases, with 9 bases lying between them. The CDR3 sequence: CASSSGGPDTQYF. The CDR3 coding sequence is TGCGCCAGCAGCTCAGGAGGCCCAGATACGCAGTATTTT.

V gene TRBV2 combines with J gene TRBJ1-5; TRBD1 aligns across 11 bases. The trim removed 7 bases at V and 3 bases at J, leaving 5 bases unmatched. CDR1 is SNHLY and CDR2 is FYNNEI in the germline V gene. The CDR3 consists of 15 residues. CDR3 amino acids: CASNGQGANNQPQHF. The CDR3 DNA sequence: TGTGCCAGCAACGGACAGGGGGCGAACAATCAGCCCCAGCATTTT.

The V call is TRBV6-5, the J call TRBJ1-4; perhaps TRBD1 as D (5 bases). Trimming shortened V by 6 bases and J by 8 bases, and 16 bases separated the two germline ends. The length of the CDR3 is 14 residues. Germline-derived CDR1 and CDR2 are MNHEY and SVGAGI. The chain's CDR3 is CASRLRRGGEKLFF. The CDR3, as DNA: TGTGCCAGCAGACTACGAAGGGGTGGCGAAAAACTGTTTTTT.

The chain links TRBV4-1 to TRBJ1-1; D ambiguous. The V gene's germline CDR1 is MGHRA and CDR2 YSYEKL. Trimming pared 0 bases from V and 3 bases from J, leaving 5 bases between. This CDR3 contains 13 residues. The CDR3 spells CASSQDPYTEAFF. Written as DNA, the CDR3 is TGCGCCAGCAGCCAAGATCCCTACACTGAAGCTTTCTTT.

This chain joins TRBV18 and TRBJ1-2, with D unresolved. V gave up 3 bases and J gave up 0 bases, with 11 bases separating them. The CDR3 sequence is 15 residues long. Germline V gene sequence: CDR1 KGHSH, CDR2 LQKENI. CDR3: CASSPDYTANYGYTF. CDR3 DNA: TGTGCCAGCTCACCTGATTATACAGCTAACTATGGCTACACCTTC.

The chain uses TRBV7-9 and TRBJ2-3, with 8 bases matching TRBD1. The CDR3 runs to 17 residues. J lost 1 base, V lost 6 bases, and 12 bases had no gene match. Germline CDR1 reads SEHNR; CDR2 reads FQNEAQ (reference sequence). The CDR3 sequence: CASRTWTGFRGTDTQYF. DNA of the CDR3: TGTGCCAGCAGGACTTGGACAGGGTTCCGAGGCACAGATACGCAGTATTTT. Based on the CDR3 plus reference TRBV7-9 and TRBJ2-3, the full variable domain is DTGVSQNPRHKITKRGQNVTFRCDPISEHNRLYWYRQTLGQGPEFLTYFQNEAQLEKSRLLSDRFSAERPKGSFSTLEIQRTEQGDSAMYLCASRTWTGFRGTDTQYFGPGTRLTVL.

The chain links TRBV7-9 to TRBJ2-7; no firm D call. The CDR3 runs 15 residues. In germline, CDR1 is SEHNR, CDR2 FQNEAQ (reference sequence). Trimming left V 1 base short and J 9 bases short, with 19 bases between. CDR3 protein: CASSLGLAGLAVQYF. The CDR3 coding sequence is TGTGCCAGCAGCTTAGGATTGGCAGGCCTCGCCGTGCAGTACTTC.

This clone has a single count. This chain joins TRBV5-4 and TRBJ1-2; tentative D call: TRBD1 (5 bases). This CDR3 is built from 13 residues. V shed 4 bases and J shed 3 bases, with 10 bases lying between them. Germline V gene data show CDR1 as SGHNT and CDR2 as YYREEE (reference sequence). As DNA, the CDR3 is TGTGCCAGCAGCATCGGAGGGGACTATGGCTACACCTTC. Encoded protein: CASSIGGDYGYTF.

V usage is TRBV29-1 and J usage is TRBJ1-2; maybe TRBD1 (6 bases). In germline, CDR1 is SQVTM, CDR2 ANQGSEA. The CDR3 contains 12 residues. Trimming stripped 3 bases from V and 5 bases from J, with 10 bases between. This CDR3 is CSVDTGFYGYTF. In DNA form, the CDR3 reads TGCAGCGTTGATACAGGGTTTTATGGCTACACCTTC.

The chain is built from TRBV12-3 or TRBV12-4 and TRBJ1-2, with D possibly TRBD1 on 5 matching bases. Between the trimmed V and J ends, which lost 6 bases and 8 bases, there was a span of 13 bases. The CDR3 totals 12 residues. For the CDR3, the DNA is TGTGCCAGCAGCCGGGACTCGTCGGGCTACACCTTC. Protein: CASSRDSSGYTF.

The chain couples TRBV5-1 to TRBJ1-6, with D perhaps TRBD1 (5 bases). CDR3 length: 14 amino acids. CDR1 and CDR2 from the germline V gene are SGHRS and YFSETQ. V lost 3 bases and J 9 bases, leaving 13 bases between the germline ends. CDR3 nucleotides: TGCGCCAGCAGCTCCCAGGGTAATGCTTCACCCCTCCACTTT. As protein: CASSSQGNASPLHF.

The rearrangement joins TRBV28 to TRBJ1-6; D is unresolved. This CDR3 region has 16 residues. V lost 2 bases and J 9 bases, leaving 17 bases between the germline ends. The V gene's germline CDR1 is MDHEN and CDR2 SYDVKM. Written as DNA, the CDR3 is TGTGCCAGCAGTTTACAAATGACGGCCGGCGGTTCACCCCTCCACTTT. This translates into CASSLQMTAGGSPLHF.

The table lists this clone with a few counts. Relative to the germline gene, one junction end is altered; a read error may explain this. V usage is TRBV3-1 (or the pseudogene TRBV3-2) and J usage is TRBJ1-3; D may be TRBD1 (5 bases). The length of the CDR3 is 15 residues. Germline V gene sequence: CDR1 LGHDT, CDR2 YNNKEL (reference sequence). Here the CDR3 DNA reads TGTGCCAGCAGTCAAGTCTCCAGGGAGCGGGACACCATATATTTT. Translated: CASSQVSRERDTIYF.

This clone has a count of ten or more. The V gene is TRBV7-2, the J gene TRBJ2-7, with 12 positions matching TRBD1. This CDR3 has 16 residues. CDR1 and CDR2 from the germline V gene are SGHTA and FQGNSA. V shed 5 bases, J shed 6 bases, and the junction held 11 bases outside the gene matches. Here the CDR3 DNA reads TGTGCCAGCAGCCCGACCGGGACAGGGGGCGCCCGCGAGCAGTACTTC. Its translation: CASSPTGTGGAREQYF.

There are a few counts of this clone. The chain employs TRBV19 and TRBJ1-5, with TRBD1 identical over 9 bases. With 4 bases clipped from V and 2 bases from J, the junction kept 9 bases outside the gene matches. Germline assignment: CDR1 LNHDA and CDR2 SQIVND (reference sequence). This CDR3 has 17 amino acids. CDR3 DNA: TGTGCCAGTAGTACTTCCGGGACAGGGTGGGGCAATCAGCCCCAGCATTTT. Its protein is CASSTSGTGWGNQPQHF.

The rearrangement links TRBV7-2 to TRBJ2-7, with D hard to call. The CDR3 has 14 residues. The germline V gene has CDR1 SGHTA and CDR2 FQGNSA. Between the trimmed V and J ends, which lost 7 bases and 5 bases, there was a span of 18 bases. This CDR3 reads CASTTPRPGNEQYF. The CDR3 DNA reads TGTGCCAGCACCACTCCCAGGCCCGGCAACGAGCAGTACTTC.

This clone was counted only a few times. This chain connects TRBV9 to TRBJ2-2; 9 bases are a match to TRBD2. CDR1 is SGDLS, CDR2 YYNGEE, per germline. The CDR3 spans 15 residues. The trim removed 4 bases at V and 4 bases at J, leaving 5 bases unmatched. Here the CDR3 reads CASSPSGVGTGELFF. CDR3 sequence (DNA): TGTGCCAGCAGCCCTAGCGGGGTAGGCACCGGGGAGCTGTTTTTT.